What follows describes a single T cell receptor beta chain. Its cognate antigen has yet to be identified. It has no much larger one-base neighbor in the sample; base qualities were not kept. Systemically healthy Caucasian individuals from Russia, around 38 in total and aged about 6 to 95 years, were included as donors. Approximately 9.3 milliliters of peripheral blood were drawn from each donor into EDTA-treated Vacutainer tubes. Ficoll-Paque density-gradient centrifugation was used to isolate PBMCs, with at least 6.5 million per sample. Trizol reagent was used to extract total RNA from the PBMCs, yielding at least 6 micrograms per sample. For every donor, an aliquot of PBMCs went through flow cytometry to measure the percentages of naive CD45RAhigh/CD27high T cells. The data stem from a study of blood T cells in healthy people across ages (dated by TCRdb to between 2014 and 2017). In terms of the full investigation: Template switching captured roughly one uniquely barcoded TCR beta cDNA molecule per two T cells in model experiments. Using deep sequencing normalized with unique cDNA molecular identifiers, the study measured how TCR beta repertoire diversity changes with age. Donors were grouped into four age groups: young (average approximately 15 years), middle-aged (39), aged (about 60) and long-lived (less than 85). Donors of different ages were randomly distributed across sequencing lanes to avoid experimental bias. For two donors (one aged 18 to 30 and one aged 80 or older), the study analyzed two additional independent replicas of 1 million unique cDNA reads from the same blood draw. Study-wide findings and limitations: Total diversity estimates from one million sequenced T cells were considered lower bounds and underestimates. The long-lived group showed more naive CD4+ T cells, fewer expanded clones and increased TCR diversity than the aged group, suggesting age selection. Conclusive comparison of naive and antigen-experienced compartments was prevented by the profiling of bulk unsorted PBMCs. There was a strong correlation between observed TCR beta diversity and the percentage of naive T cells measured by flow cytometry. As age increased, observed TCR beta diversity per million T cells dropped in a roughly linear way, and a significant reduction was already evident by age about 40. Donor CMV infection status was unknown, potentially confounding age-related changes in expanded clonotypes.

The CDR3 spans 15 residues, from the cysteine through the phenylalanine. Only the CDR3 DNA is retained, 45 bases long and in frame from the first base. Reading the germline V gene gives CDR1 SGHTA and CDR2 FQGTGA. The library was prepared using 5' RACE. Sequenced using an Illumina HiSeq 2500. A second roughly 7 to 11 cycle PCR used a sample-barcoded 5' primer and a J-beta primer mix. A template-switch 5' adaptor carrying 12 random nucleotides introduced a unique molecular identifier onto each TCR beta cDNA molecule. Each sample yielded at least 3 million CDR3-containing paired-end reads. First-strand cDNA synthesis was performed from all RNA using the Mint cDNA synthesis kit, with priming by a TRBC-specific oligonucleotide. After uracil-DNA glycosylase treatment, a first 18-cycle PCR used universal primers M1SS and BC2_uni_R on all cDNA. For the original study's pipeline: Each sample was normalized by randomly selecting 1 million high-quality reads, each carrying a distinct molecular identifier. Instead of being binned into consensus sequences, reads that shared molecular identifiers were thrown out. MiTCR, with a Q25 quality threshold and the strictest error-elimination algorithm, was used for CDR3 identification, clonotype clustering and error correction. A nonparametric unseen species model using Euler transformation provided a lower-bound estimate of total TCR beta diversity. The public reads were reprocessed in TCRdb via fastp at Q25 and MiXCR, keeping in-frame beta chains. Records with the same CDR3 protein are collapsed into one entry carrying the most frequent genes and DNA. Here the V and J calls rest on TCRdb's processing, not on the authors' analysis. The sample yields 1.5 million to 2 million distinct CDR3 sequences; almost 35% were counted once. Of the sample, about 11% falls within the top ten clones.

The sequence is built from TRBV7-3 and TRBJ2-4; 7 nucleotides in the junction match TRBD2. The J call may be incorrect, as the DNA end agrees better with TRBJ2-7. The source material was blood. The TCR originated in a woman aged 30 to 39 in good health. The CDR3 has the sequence CASSLYGTNDYEQYF. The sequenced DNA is TGTGCCAGCAGCTTATATGGGACTAACGATTACGAGCAGTACTTC.